These T cell receptor beta chains were read from a single sample in a study of Tregs in tolerant kidney transplant recipients. Sequencing used immunoSEQ multiplex PCR; TCRdb keeps in-frame clones, though not all of them. The sample lists approximately 15,000 clones; 80% were seen once. The specimen comprised Tregs from blood, sampled before the transplant. These TCRs come from a human donor who received a combined kidney and bone marrow transplant. Both conserved end residues are part of each CDR3. Clone size is stated in some rows and not others, as once, few, many or a class when expanded.

v_call	clone_size	cdr3_aa
TRBV19	.	CASSEGLEYGYTF
TRBV5-1	.	CASSLAGTGYEQYF
TRBV10-3	.	CAISEKASGGDEQYF
TRBV28	once	CASREQGRTYGYTF
TRBV30	.	CAWSAGWGYEQYF
TRBV19	.	CASSIDRVGRGANVLTF
TRBV10-1	few	CASSPNRAVGGYTF
TRBV13	.	CASSRLGGDDGYTF
TRBV7-2	.	CASSLDRGRGYGYTF
TRBV2	.	CASLRGGSTDTQYF
TRBV28	.	CASSLFREGYGYTF
TRBV2	.	CASSIRQGARQPQHF
TRBV11-2	once	CASSLFTLTGYSYEQYF
TRBV10-3	.	CAIRETGAMNTEAFF
TRBV19	.	CASRSGSYNSPLHF
TRBV5-1	.	CASSPGMWAMNTEAFF
TRBV10-2	few	CASHVPGAYGYTF
TRBV30	.	CAWSPRTSGILYEQYF
TRBV6-5	.	CASSYGTGTGSPLHF
TRBV19	once	CASSRPPGLLPSEQFF
TRBV2	.	CASNSAGTDTQYF
TRBV11-2	.	CASRNEETSGSYEQYF
TRBV6-5	few	CASSPRTAREQYF
TRBV4-1	.	CASSQMGQGVEAFF
TRBV7-2	once	CASSLGQGNYEQYF
TRBV10-3	.	CAISTGTGFNYEQYF
TRBV29-1	.	CSVELGETGTGETQYF
TRBV5-1	.	CASSFGSGGPTDTQYF
TRBV11-2	.	CASSLAVNEQFF
TRBV2	.	CASSGTGISYEQYF
TRBV10-3	.	CAISLGQVRNEQFF
TRBV20-1	.	CSAQGSGPQHF
TRBV10-1	once	CASSPVGGEQYF
TRBV6-5	few	CASRLGLAGTGELFF
TRBV5-4	.	CASSFGTRRPNEQFF
TRBV5-4	.	CASSPGGNTEAFF
TRBV5-1	once	CASSPLGQGYPNEQFF
TRBV19	.	CASSITHRGTEAFF
TRBV4-1	few	CASSPQGAPNQPQHF
TRBV9	.	CASSGTGTSVTYEQYF
TRBV29-1	.	CSVDRGGGEQFF
TRBV4-3	.	CASSPDGGAYNEQFF
TRBV28	.	CASSSPGWSLEGYTF
TRBV6-4	.	CASSVTTGTYNEQFF
TRBV25-1	.	CASRGGVREQYF
TRBV25-1	.	CASSYSNQPQHF
TRBV4-3	.	CASSRTAGGPGETQYF